This T cell receptor beta chain came from a study of T cells in women clearing cervical HPV infection. Study-wide results and caveats: Timing of associations relative to infection is unclear; T-cell subsets were not isolated. Repertoire richness, not evenness, was significantly elevated in CIN3+ cases versus controls.

The CDR3 totals 17 residues. Germline V CDR1 and CDR2: MNHNS, SASEGT. Details on this clone: The antigen remains undetermined. The observed sequence ends 3 residues before the CDR3 terminus, with the missing tail filled in from the germline J gene.

Libraries were prepared by immunoSEQ multiplex PCR; TCRdb keeps only in-frame clonotypes and omits some of them. This sample's clone table lists about 28,000 clones. The chain joins TRBV6-1 to TRBJ2-2; tentatively, D is TRBD2 (5 bases). The source of this sequence is a woman between 18 and 70 years old with a cervical HPV16 infection that either progressed to CIN3+ or cleared (not recorded which). Sequenced input: blood buffy coat. CDR3 residues: CASSERVVRVLNEKLFF. CDR3 DNA (partial): TGTGCCAGCAGTGAAAGGGTCGTGAGGGTTCTTAATGAAAAG.